These T cell receptor beta chains were read from a single sample in a study of cytomegalovirus exposure and HLA in healthy donors. Generated by immunoSEQ multiplex PCR, the TCRdb table keeps only in-frame clones and is missing some. The sample records just over 150,000 clones, approximately 86% being singletons. Sample: PBMCs. The receptors shown here come from a woman aged 18-29 years in good health and CMV-seronegative. CDR3s include the opening cysteine and the closing phenylalanine or tryptophan. Fields, in order: J gene, clone size, V gene, CDR3 protein. Clone sizes are given selectively: once, few, many, or a class where the clone is expanded.

j_gene: TRBJ2-7
abundance: NA
v_gene: TRBV28
CDR3aa: CASLPGQGAYEQYF

j_gene: TRBJ2-1
abundance: once
v_gene: TRBV4-1
CDR3aa: CASSQVLGRGSYNEQFF

j_gene: TRBJ2-1
abundance: NA
v_gene: TRBV5-4
CDR3aa: CASSPEGTWGEQFF

j_gene: TRBJ2-2
abundance: NA
v_gene: TRBV7-8
CDR3aa: CASSLRTTAAGELFF

j_gene: TRBJ1-2
abundance: NA
v_gene: TRBV28
CDR3aa: CASFPHEGVYGYTF

j_gene: TRBJ1-5
abundance: NA
v_gene: TRBV6-5
CDR3aa: CASRRGPSSYQPQHF

j_gene: TRBJ2-1
abundance: NA
v_gene: TRBV7-9
CDR3aa: CASSPSTGTSGRAGDEQFF

j_gene: TRBJ2-3
abundance: once
v_gene: TRBV28
CDR3aa: CASSYAGTSGDKDTQYF

j_gene: TRBJ2-7
abundance: once
v_gene: TRBV6-1
CDR3aa: CASSEAFLGPARSYEQYF

j_gene: TRBJ2-2
abundance: few
v_gene: TRBV7-7
CDR3aa: CASSFSPNTGELFF

j_gene: TRBJ2-5
abundance: NA
v_gene: TRBV5-1
CDR3aa: CASSLAGNEIETQYF

j_gene: TRBJ1-3
abundance: NA
v_gene: TRBV5-4
CDR3aa: CASNDKRSSGNTIYF

j_gene: TRBJ2-5
abundance: NA
v_gene: TRBV29-1
CDR3aa: CSVELQGPNQETQYF

j_gene: TRBJ2-3
abundance: NA
v_gene: TRBV27
CDR3aa: CASSPEWSDTQYF

j_gene: TRBJ2-7
abundance: NA
v_gene: TRBV5-6
CDR3aa: CASSPILGQGIHEQYF

j_gene: TRBJ1-1
abundance: once
v_gene: TRBV5-1
CDR3aa: CASSSPLGGVGEAFF

j_gene: TRBJ2-7
abundance: NA
v_gene: TRBV27
CDR3aa: CASSFYGSSYEQYF

j_gene: TRBJ1-6
abundance: NA
v_gene: TRBV13
CDR3aa: CASSLGQGGSPLHF

j_gene: TRBJ2-5
abundance: NA
v_gene: TRBV7-9
CDR3aa: CASSLASGGAVETQYF

j_gene: TRBJ2-7
abundance: NA
v_gene: TRBV4-1
CDR3aa: CASRQKGGGGRAYEQYF

j_gene: TRBJ1-1
abundance: NA
v_gene: TRBV11-2
CDR3aa: CASSPGQGSLEAFF

j_gene: TRBJ1-5
abundance: NA
v_gene: TRBV6-5
CDR3aa: CASSPNRGGNQPQHF

j_gene: TRBJ2-2
abundance: NA
v_gene: TRBV28
CDR3aa: CASIGAGSTGELFF

j_gene: TRBJ1-2
abundance: NA
v_gene: TRBV28
CDR3aa: CATSTGQGSFYGYTF

j_gene: TRBJ1-5
abundance: NA
v_gene: TRBV27
CDR3aa: CASSLLRGNHQPQHF

j_gene: TRBJ2-1
abundance: NA
v_gene: TRBV7-9
CDR3aa: CASSFSGASYNEQFF

j_gene: TRBJ1-2
abundance: once
v_gene: TRBV5-8
CDR3aa: CASSWTDNNYGYTF

j_gene: TRBJ2-3
abundance: NA
v_gene: TRBV6-1
CDR3aa: CASSESQGSTDTQYF

j_gene: TRBJ2-3
abundance: NA
v_gene: TRBV6-1
CDR3aa: CASNKGEGSTDTQYF

j_gene: TRBJ1-2
abundance: NA
v_gene: TRBV28
CDR3aa: CASSFMSYGYTF

j_gene: TRBJ1-4
abundance: NA
v_gene: TRBV6-1
CDR3aa: CATDRGSTNEKLFF

j_gene: TRBJ2-5
abundance: NA
v_gene: TRBV5-1
CDR3aa: CASSLSGGETQYF

j_gene: TRBJ2-5
abundance: once
v_gene: TRBV7-9
CDR3aa: CASSLVGHPQETQYF

j_gene: TRBJ2-1
abundance: once
v_gene: TRBV2
CDR3aa: CASSEGLAVYNEQFF

j_gene: TRBJ2-3
abundance: NA
v_gene: TRBV7-2
CDR3aa: CASSTSWDRPQYF

j_gene: TRBJ2-7
abundance: NA
v_gene: TRBV28
CDR3aa: CASRRQVTYEQYF

j_gene: TRBJ1-2
abundance: NA
v_gene: TRBV7-9
CDR3aa: CASSWTGDYGYTF

j_gene: TRBJ1-1
abundance: NA
v_gene: TRBV7-7
CDR3aa: CASSLDRYTEAFF

j_gene: TRBJ2-2
abundance: NA
v_gene: TRBV4-1
CDR3aa: CASRPTWGQGNNTGELFF

j_gene: TRBJ1-1
abundance: few
v_gene: TRBV4-1
CDR3aa: CASSQSRGTEAFF

j_gene: TRBJ2-3
abundance: few
v_gene: TRBV6-5
CDR3aa: CASSGGPGADTQYF

j_gene: TRBJ1-1
abundance: NA
v_gene: TRBV7-9
CDR3aa: CASSFAGNTEAFF

j_gene: TRBJ2-5
abundance: NA
v_gene: TRBV27
CDR3aa: CASSLRDSQETQYF

j_gene: TRBJ2-3
abundance: NA
v_gene: TRBV2
CDR3aa: CASSDWAGDTQYF